This TCR beta chain was identified in a study of Graves' ophthalmopathy and Graves' hyperthyroidism. This clonotype came up many times. RNA transcripts served as template for amplifying TCR beta CDR3 sequences. Scientists carried out first-round RT-PCR using HTBI primers and then a second-round multiplex PCR. TCRdb processed the multiplex PCR reads anew with MiXCR; each CDR3 protein has one entry. Of fewer than 600,000 distinct CDR3 sequences listed, approximately 15% are singletons. V lost 0 bases and J lost 4, with 10 bases in between. This CDR3 comprises 14 residues. Germline CDR1 is SGHKS and CDR2 is YYEKEE (reference sequence).

This rearrangement joins TRBV5-5 to TRBJ2-5; TRBD1 is a possible D gene (6 bases). The receptor was isolated from a woman in her 30s with Graves' ophthalmopathy. The source material was blood. The DNA for the CDR3 is TGTGCCAGCAGCTTGGGGACAGTGGTAGAGACCCAGTACTTC. Its protein product is CASSLGTVVETQYF.